This TCR beta chain came from a study of shared clonotypes between healthy human individuals. This clone was counted many times. TCRdb keeps only in-frame clones here, not all; method: immunoSEQ multiplex PCR. The sample records about 1.1 million clones, 78% being singletons. The clonotype was recovered from a man aged 18 to 35 in good health. Some clones in this sample may be carry-over from other donors' samples. The sequenced sample consisted of memory CD4+ T cells from PBMCs. Indicated subset: CD45RA-negative fraction.

CDR3 DNA sequence: TGTGCCTGGAGCACCGGACTGGGGAGGCAAGAGACCCAGTACTTC. This sequence encodes CAWSTGLGRQETQYF. This chain joins TRBV30 and TRBJ2-5; D may be TRBD2 (6 bases). The CDR3 sequence is 15 residues long. The V gene's germline CDR1 is GTSNPN and CDR2 SVGIG (reference sequence). The ends were cut back, 3 bases at V and 2 bases at J, with 16 bases in the middle.